These 20 T cell receptor beta chains share one sample of origin, sequenced in a study of control samples from healthy donors and cancer patients (dated by TCRdb to about 2020). The library was produced with the immunoSEQ multiplex PCR assay. The clones in this table, taken by TCRdb from immuneACCESS, are in-frame only. Not every clone is retained; where verified, under half of the shortfall comes from an unresolved V gene, and the cause of the rest is unknown. The sample table contains roughly 130,000 clones; only one count was recorded for around 96% of them. The ten largest clones represent 3.6% of the sample. The sequenced sample was blood. The receptor source for this set is a man aged 30 to 45 in good health.

The J gene is TRBJ2-5, the V gene TRBV14, with D maybe TRBD1 (5 bases). The CDR3 is 15 residues long. Germline CDR1 SGHDN, CDR2 FVKESK. V lost 0 bases and J lost 6, with 14 bases in between. The CDR3 reads CASSQDWGRIKTQYF. CDR3 nucleotide sequence: TGTGCCAGCAGCCAAGATTGGGGCAGGATAAAGACCCAGTACTTC.

The chain is built from TRBV28 and TRBJ1-5; 7 positions match TRBD1. Losses at the gene ends were 8 bases for V and 5 bases for J; bases not matched to a gene: 9. The CDR3 covers 14 residues. Germline V lookup: CDR1 MDHEN, CDR2 SYDVKM. CDR3 nucleotides: TGTGCCAGCGTACCCGGGACAGCAGATCAGCCCCAGCATTTT. Translation gives CASVPGTADQPQHF.

V and J are TRBV28 and TRBJ2-5; TRBD1 matches at 7 bases. V was clipped by 6 bases and J by 5 bases; unmatched bases: 9. The CDR3 is made up of 14 amino acids. The germline V gene encodes CDR1 MDHEN and CDR2 SYDVKM. The CDR3 sequence: CASSLRQGVETQYF. The CDR3 nucleotides are TGTGCCAGCAGCCTAAGACAGGGAGTCGAGACCCAGTACTTC.

The chain employs TRBV4-2 and TRBJ2-3, with D tentatively TRBD1 (6 bases). Germline loops: CDR1 LGHNA, CDR2 YNFKEQ. Trimming shortened V by 4 bases and J by 0 bases, and 17 bases separated the two germline ends. CDR3 size: 17 residues. The CDR3 bases are TGTGCCAGCAGCCGCGGAATGGGGGCTGCTAGCACAGATACGCAGTATTTT. Translated, it gives CASSRGMGAASTDTQYF.

The chain has TRBV4-1 and TRBJ2-7, with 10 nucleotides matching TRBD2. Germline V gene sequence: CDR1 MGHRA, CDR2 YSYEKL. V lost 6 bases, J lost 7 bases, and 3 bases stayed unmatched. The CDR3 loop spans 12 amino acids. CDR3 loop: CASSPTSGEQYF. The CDR3 DNA reads as TGCGCCAGCAGTCCGACTAGCGGGGAGCAGTACTTC.

This clone was seen just once. This rearrangement joins TRBV7-9 to TRBJ2-7; 8 nucleotides line up with TRBD1. This CDR3 has 15 amino acids. Looked up from germline, CDR1 is SEHNR and CDR2 is FQNEAQ (reference sequence). V lost 6 bases, J lost 6 bases, and 13 bases stayed unmatched. In nucleotides, the CDR3 is TGTGCCAGCAGTTCTCCCGACAGGGGATTTTCCGAGCAGTACTTC. It translates to CASSSPDRGFSEQYF.

The CDR3 region has the DNA TGTGCCAGCACCAACCTCCTACAGGGGAACACTGAAGCTTTCTTT. Encoded protein: CASTNLLQGNTEAFF. This rearrangement joins TRBV27 to TRBJ1-1, with D possibly matching TRBD1 (6 bases). V lost 7 bases and J lost 1, with 16 bases in between. Germline V gene sequence: CDR1 MNHEY, CDR2 SMNVEV (reference sequence). This CDR3 is built from 15 residues.

This chain uses TRBV19 with TRBJ2-2, with 8 nucleotides matching TRBD2. The ends lost 6 bases at V and 6 bases at J; junction bases unmatched: 0. This CDR3 has 12 amino acids. Germline CDR1 and CDR2: LNHDA and SQIVND (reference sequence). CDR3 residues: CASSGGAGELFF. CDR3 sequence (DNA): TGTGCCAGTAGCGGGGGGGCCGGGGAGCTGTTTTTT.

The rearrangement links TRBV21-1 to TRBJ2-4; TRBD1 reflects the table's D call only, with no check against the DNA. TRBV21-1 is deemed a pseudogene. The CDR3 runs to 14 residues. CDR3 nucleotides: TGTGCCAGCAGTCAGGGTCGTGGCAAAAACATTCAGTACTTC. Residues: CASSQGRGKNIQYF.

The chain links TRBV18 to TRBJ2-2; 7 bases fit TRBD2. CDR1 and CDR2 from the germline V gene are KGHSH and LQKENI. The V segment lost 3 bases and the J segment 4 bases; nucleotides outside the gene matches: 5. This CDR3 spans 15 amino acids. The CDR3 sequence: CASSPQAGSTGELFF. The CDR3, as DNA: TGTGCCAGCTCACCCCAAGCGGGGAGCACCGGGGAGCTGTTTTTT.

The chain has TRBV27 and TRBJ2-5, with 7 bases that match TRBD1. CDR1 MNHEY and CDR2 SMNVEV come from the germline V gene (reference sequence). V was clipped by 6 bases and J by 6 bases; unmatched bases: 16. This CDR3 is 16 amino acids long. The CDR3 loop reads CASSQIQGELVKTQYF. In DNA, the CDR3 is TGTGCCAGCAGCCAGATCCAGGGGGAATTGGTGAAGACCCAGTACTTC.

This clone was recorded only once. V and J are TRBV28 and TRBJ1-4, with 7 positions matching TRBD1. This CDR3 has 15 amino acids. Germline-derived CDR1 and CDR2 are MDHEN and SYDVKM. V lost 6 bases and J lost 6; bases outside the gene matches: 10. CDR3 DNA: TGTGCCAGCAGGACCCCAGGGGGATTGGATGAAAAACTGTTTTTT. Protein sequence: CASRTPGGLDEKLFF.

V usage is TRBV27 and J usage is TRBJ1-1; D perhaps matches TRBD1 (6 bases). Germline CDR1 MNHEY, CDR2 SMNVEV (reference sequence). V was shortened by 3 bases and J by 9 bases, with 11 bases between the two germline ends. There are 12 residues in the CDR3. The CDR3 nucleotides read TGTGCCAGCAGTTTGACAGGAACCCAAGCTTTCTTT. Protein product: CASSLTGTQAFF.

DNA for the CDR3: TGTGCCAGCAGTGAAGCGGGACTAGCGGGGAGGTACGAGCAGTACTTC. It yields the protein CASSEAGLAGRYEQYF. The chain carries TRBV2 and TRBJ2-7, with TRBD2 identical over 13 bases. J was trimmed by 4 bases and V by 0 bases; bases with no gene match: 3. The CDR3 consists of 16 residues. Germline lookup yields CDR1 SNHLY and CDR2 FYNNEI.

The rearrangement links TRBV4-3 to TRBJ1-2, with D hard to call. Germline V CDR1 and CDR2: LGHNA, YSLEER. V was cut by 5 bases and J by 0 bases, with 13 bases left in between. The length of the CDR3 is 15 residues. The CDR3 here is CASSSGRGANYGYTF. CDR3 coding DNA: TGCGCCAGCAGCTCTGGACGGGGAGCTAACTATGGCTACACCTTC.

This clone came up once. The genes are TRBV27 and TRBJ2-7; D may correspond to TRBD1 or TRBD2 (5 bases each). The CDR3 spans 15 residues. The V gene's germline CDR1 is MNHEY and CDR2 SMNVEV (reference sequence). The ends were cut back, 5 bases at V and 2 bases at J, with 16 bases in the middle. The CDR3 bases are TGTGCCAGCAGTCCGGACACCCGGGGCGCCTACGAGCAGTACTTC. As protein: CASSPDTRGAYEQYF.

This chain uses TRBV25-1 with TRBJ2-1; D unclear. The CDR3 is 13 residues long. Trimming took off 2 bases at V and 6 bases at J, with 8 bases between the two ends. Looked up from germline, CDR1 is MGHDK and CDR2 is SYGVNS. This CDR3 is CASSEPPRNEQFF. The DNA for the CDR3 is TGTGCCAGCAGTGAACCCCCCCGCAATGAGCAGTTCTTC.

The genes are TRBV11-2 and TRBJ2-7, with TRBD1 as a possible D gene (5 bases). There are 16 residues in the CDR3. V was pared by 1 base and J by 1 base, with 14 bases between. CDR1 is SGHAT, CDR2 FQNNGV, per germline. The CDR3 bases are TGTGCCAGCAGCTTAGTAGGGCTGGGGCCTTCCTACGAGCAGTACTTC. Translating gives CASSLVGLGPSYEQYF.

The chain combines TRBV4-1 with TRBJ2-7; TRBD1 is a possible D gene (6 bases). V was pared by 3 bases and J by 2 bases, with 14 bases between. The CDR3 contains 15 residues. In germline, CDR1 is MGHRA, CDR2 YSYEKL. This CDR3 reads CASSHRTTGTYEQYF. The CDR3 DNA follows: TGCGCCAGCAGCCACCGTACTACAGGGACCTACGAGCAGTACTTC.

The chain recombines TRBV27 with TRBJ1-5; a possible D gene is TRBD1 (5 bases). This CDR3 has 15 amino acids. Germline V gene sequence: CDR1 MNHEY, CDR2 SMNVEV (reference sequence). V lost 3 bases and J lost 5, with 14 bases in between. CDR3 coding DNA: TGTGCCAGCAGTTTCGGGGGTCTAGAGGATCAGCCCCAGCATTTT. Protein product: CASSFGGLEDQPQHF.